The sequence of this T cell receptor (beta chain) was determined in a study of Ad26.COV2.S vaccination and SARS-CoV-2 variants. Profiled with immunoSEQ multiplex PCR; TCRdb holds only in-frame clones, not every one. The table includes hundreds of thousands of clones, more than 80% detected once. The germline V gene has CDR1 GTSNPN and CDR2 SVGIG (reference sequence). Trimming pared 7 bases from V and 4 bases from J, leaving 16 bases between. The CDR3 sequence is 13 residues long. This clone has a handful of counts. Indicated treatment: some 20 received Ad26.COV2.S at low or high dose, single or two shots; 5 received placebo; per-sample allocation not given. Samples were taken on day 63 after the first vaccine or placebo injection.

V usage is TRBV30 and J usage is TRBJ1-2, with D maybe TRBD1 (5 bases). This clonotype was obtained from a person between 18 and 65 years old who received the Ad26.COV2.S COVID-19 vaccine or a placebo. The sequencing used peripheral blood, collected in a trial of Ad26.COV2.S vaccine versus placebo. CDR3 protein: CASGLGEGYGYTF. CDR3 sequence (DNA): TGTGCCTCGGGGCTCGGTGAGGGCTATGGCTACACCTTC.